Following are 10 T cell receptor beta chains from one sample sequenced in a study of blood T cell repertoires in COVID-19. Clones were read by immunoSEQ multiplex PCR, and TCRdb kept only the in-frame ones, dropping some. The profile covers about 170,000 clones, with 79% appearing a single time and under 20% taken by the ten largest. Sequencing was done on a sample of PBMCs or T cells enriched from blood (not recorded which). The receptors come from a woman aged 70 to 79 in a cohort exposed to, infected with or recovered from COVID-19 (not recorded which).

The chain employs TRBV15 and TRBJ2-3, with D unresolved. Germline V CDR1 and CDR2: LNHNV, YYDKDF (reference sequence). The CDR3 sequence is 13 residues long. With 8 bases removed from V and 3 bases from J, the gap between germline ends came to 12 bases. Written as DNA, the CDR3 is TGTGCCACCTCCGCCTTAGTTACAGATACGCAGTATTTT. Its protein is CATSALVTDTQYF.

This chain connects TRBV10-3 to TRBJ2-5; 7 positions match TRBD1. The V and J ends lost 4 bases and 4 bases, in that order; junction bases with no gene match: 9. CDR1 is ENHRY and CDR2 is SYGVKD in the germline V gene. The CDR3 runs 15 residues. CDR3 in amino acids: CAISVEQGNPETQYF. CDR3 DNA sequence: TGTGCCATCAGTGTTGAACAGGGGAACCCAGAGACCCAGTACTTC.

The CDR3 nucleotides read TGTGCCAGCACCCCCGGGATACTAGCGGGAGTCTACAATGAGCAGTTCTTC. Protein sequence: CASTPGILAGVYNEQFF. V is TRBV11-2 and J is TRBJ2-1, with 11 bases identical to TRBD2. The germline CDR1 and CDR2 sequences are SGHAT and FQNNGV. CDR3 size: 17 residues. V gave up 7 bases and J gave up 3 bases; unmatched junction bases: 11.

CDR3 amino acids: CASSLNRGSYEQYF. Written as DNA, the CDR3 is TGTGCCAGCAGCTTAAATAGAGGTTCCTACGAGCAGTACTTC. The chain has TRBV5-4 and TRBJ2-7; D call uncertain. This CDR3 region has 14 residues. Germline assignment: CDR1 SGHNT and CDR2 YYREEE (reference sequence). With 2 bases removed from V and 1 base from J, the gap between germline ends came to 10 bases.

The chain is built from TRBV2 and TRBJ1-2, with D unclear. The CDR3 loop spans 13 amino acids. V was cut by 5 bases and J by 6 bases, with 13 bases left in between. Germline V gene data show CDR1 as SNHLY and CDR2 as FYNNEI. The CDR3 region has the DNA TGTGCCAGCAGTCTTCGGGTCCTTGATGGCTACACCTTC. It translates to CASSLRVLDGYTF.

The chain joins TRBV7-8 to TRBJ1-2, with D tentatively TRBD1 (5 bases). Germline CDR1 and CDR2: SGHVS and FQNEAQ. V gave up 5 bases and J gave up 7 bases, with 11 bases separating them. The length of the CDR3 is 12 residues. This CDR3 is CASSPTRAGYTF. As DNA, the CDR3 is TGTGCCAGCAGCCCCACCAGGGCTGGCTACACCTTC.

This clone turned up a few times. The CDR3: CASSKTSGVTETQYF. The CDR3 region has the DNA TGTGCCAGCAGTAAGACTAGCGGGGTAACGGAGACCCAGTACTTC. The chain employs TRBV28 and TRBJ2-5; TRBD2 agrees at 11 bases. With 5 bases clipped from V and 5 bases from J, the junction kept 7 bases outside the gene matches. The V gene's germline CDR1 is MDHEN and CDR2 SYDVKM. The CDR3 consists of 15 residues.

This chain uses TRBV18 with TRBJ2-7; weak D call: TRBD1 (6 bases). V was trimmed by 3 bases and J by 2 bases, leaving 14 bases between them. This CDR3 has 15 residues. Per germline, CDR1 KGHSH and CDR2 LQKENI. The CDR3 loop reads CASSPLRDTAYEQYF. As DNA, the CDR3 is TGTGCCAGCTCACCGCTCCGGGACACAGCCTACGAGCAGTACTTC.

The chain carries TRBV20-1 and TRBJ1-2; D perhaps matches TRBD1 (6 bases). V lost 3 bases, J lost 8 bases, and 10 bases lay in between. The CDR3 is made up of 11 amino acids. In germline, CDR1 is DFQATT, CDR2 SNEGSKA (reference sequence). In DNA, the CDR3 is TGCAGTGCTAGGACAGGAGACGGCTACACCTTC. This codes for CSARTGDGYTF.

The chain links TRBV15 to TRBJ1-2; no reliable D call. This CDR3 contains 16 residues. V was cut by 5 bases and J by 0 bases, with 16 bases left in between. Per germline, CDR1 LNHNV and CDR2 YYDKDF (reference sequence). Here the CDR3 reads CATSPRGREANYGYTF. The CDR3, as DNA: TGTGCCACCAGCCCCCGGGGAAGGGAAGCTAACTATGGCTACACCTTC.